The sequence of this TCR beta chain was determined in a study of Ad26.COV2.S vaccination and SARS-CoV-2 variants. Study conclusions and caveats: Spike-specific TCR breadth was greater in vaccine than placebo recipients.

Indicated treatment: over 15 received Ad26.COV2.S at low or high dose, single or two shots; about 5 received placebo; per-sample allocation not given. Sampling happened 63 days after the first vaccine or placebo injection. A note on this clone: Its target is not known.

This CDR3 spans 14 amino acids. CDR1 and CDR2 (germline): SGHRS, YFSETQ. Between the trimmed V and J ends, which lost 1 base and 2 bases, there was a span of 9 bases. Assay: immunoSEQ multiplex PCR; the TCRdb copy retains only in-frame clones and omits some. The sample shows hundreds of thousands of clones, 80% to 90% of them seen only once. Sample: peripheral blood, taken in a trial of Ad26.COV2.S vaccine versus placebo. This TCR derives from a person aged 18-60 years who received the Ad26.COV2.S COVID-19 vaccine or a placebo. The chain links TRBV5-1 to TRBJ1-2; D is ambiguous. CDR3 DNA sequence: TGCGCCAGCAGCTTGTCAACAGACAACTATGGCTACACCTTC. Translating it yields CASSLSTDNYGYTF.